The rows below give T cell receptor beta chains drawn from one sample of a study of response to subunit inactivated influenza vaccine. Via MiXCR, TCRdb re-called the RT-PCR reads, giving one row per CDR3 protein. The sample contains roughly 570,000 distinct CDR3 sequences, about 14% of which appear only once. Sequenced material: PBMCs from blood, taken 12 days after vaccination. These receptors were collected from a man aged 45-65 years who received an inactivated influenza vaccine. Both conserved end residues are part of each CDR3. D genes are given only for firm matches. For some rows the clone size is stated as once, few or many, or as a class when expanded; others skip it.

>TRBV7-2|TRBJ2-1|few|-
TGTGCCAGCAGCTCACCAGGTAAAGGAACCTACAATGAGCAGTTCTTC
CASSSPGKGTYNEQFF
>TRBV5-1|TRBJ2-5|few|-
TGCGCCAGCAGCTTGCAGGCACAGCCTCAAGAGACCCAGTACTTC
CASSLQAQPQETQYF
>TRBV6-2/TRBV6-3|TRBJ1-1|many|-
TGTGCCAGCAGTTACCCCCCTGGGGGGTCGTTCACTGAAGCTTTCTTT
CASSYPPGGSFTEAFF
>TRBV6-5|TRBJ2-5|-|TRBD2
TGTGCCAGCAGTTCGGGGACTAGCGGGAAAGAGACCCAGTACTTC
CASSSGTSGKETQYF
>TRBV15|TRBJ1-5|-|-
TGTGCCACCAGCAGAGGTCTAGGGGATCAGCCCCAGCATTTT
CATSRGLGDQPQHF
>TRBV30|TRBJ2-5|-|-
TGTGCCTGGAACCGGGGGGAGACCCAGTACTTC
CAWNRGETQYF
>TRBV19|TRBJ2-7|once|-
TGTGCCAGTTCCCTGGACTTCGGGGGATTGAGCTCCTACGAGCAGTACTTC
CASSLDFGGLSSYEQYF
>TRBV7-9|TRBJ2-2|-|-
TGTGCCAGCAGCTTTACACAGAACACCGGGGAGCTGTTTTTT
CASSFTQNTGELFF
>TRBV7-2|TRBJ2-5|few|TRBD1
TGTGCCAGCAGCTTCATCACAGGGGGCCAAGAGACCCAGTACTTC
CASSFITGGQETQYF
>TRBV7-8|TRBJ2-6|-|-
TGTGCCAGCATCTCGGGGGACACCGGCTCTGGGGCCAACGTCCTGACTTTC
CASISGDTGSGANVLTF
>TRBV4-3|TRBJ2-2|many|TRBD1
TGCGCCAGCAGCCAAGAACCGGGACAGCCAAACACCGGGGAGCTGTTTTTT
CASSQEPGQPNTGELFF
>TRBV20-1|TRBJ1-1|-|TRBD1
TGCAGTGCCAGCCGGACAGGGGATGACACTGAAGCTTTCTTT
CSASRTGDDTEAFF
>TRBV7-9|TRBJ2-1|-|-
TGTGCCAGCAGCAACAGAAACCAGGGAGAGGCGGTTGAGCAGTTCTTC
CASSNRNQGEAVEQFF
>TRBV29-1|TRBJ2-5|few|TRBD1
TGCAGCGGGACAGGGGGGCGTGAGACCCAGTACTTC
CSGTGGRETQYF
>TRBV6-2/TRBV6-3|TRBJ2-1|-|-
TGTGCCAGCAACCAGAATTCCTACAATGAGCAGTTCTTC
CASNQNSYNEQFF
>TRBV20-1|TRBJ2-2|-|TRBD1
TGCAGTGCTTGGGACAGGGGCAACACCGGGGAGCTGTTTTTT
CSAWDRGNTGELFF
>TRBV12-3/TRBV12-4|TRBJ1-2|many|TRBD1
TGTGCCAGCAGTTTAGGACCTCGAAAAGACAGGGATGATGGCTACACCTTC
CASSLGPRKDRDDGYTF
>TRBV4-3|TRBJ1-1|many|-
TGCGCCAGCAGCCAAGACCCTGGGGGCAGGACCACTGAAGCTTTCTTT
CASSQDPGGRTTEAFF
>TRBV10-2|TRBJ2-3|-|-
TGCGCCAGCAGTGATAGTGGTCTCTCCACAGATACGCAGTATTTT
CASSDSGLSTDTQYF
>TRBV28|TRBJ2-4|-|TRBD2
TGTGCCAGCAGGGGGACTAGCGGGGGGCTTTTAGCCAAAAACATTCAGTACTTC
CASRGTSGGLLAKNIQYF
>TRBV4-1|TRBJ2-1|few|-
TGCGCCAGCAGCCAAGATTCGAGTAGCGGGCAGTTCTTC
CASSQDSSSGQFF
>TRBV28|TRBJ1-2|-|TRBD1
TGTGCCAGCAGTGGGCAGGGACAGTCCAACTATGGCTACACCTTC
CASSGQGQSNYGYTF
>TRBV6-1|TRBJ2-3|-|-
TGTGCCAGCAGTCTGGAGGACTTCACAGATACGCAGTATTTT
CASSLEDFTDTQYF
>TRBV14|TRBJ2-7|few|-
TGTGCCAGCAGCCTGAGGAGGGAGAGCTCCTACGAGCAGTACTTC
CASSLRRESSYEQYF
>TRBV9|TRBJ2-5|many|TRBD2
TGTGCCAGCAGCGTAGGTCTAGGGGGACTAGCGGGACTCCCCCCCCGGGAGACCCAGTACTTC
CASSVGLGGLAGLPPRETQYF
>TRBV24-1|TRBJ1-5|-|-
TGTGCCACCAGTGATACGGACACAAGCTCTAATCAGCCCCAGCATTTT
CATSDTDTSSNQPQHF
>TRBV7-2|TRBJ2-7|few|-
TGTGCCAGCAGCTCCACCGGGATCGCCTACGAGCAGTACTTC
CASSSTGIAYEQYF
>TRBV6-2/TRBV6-3|TRBJ1-1|few|TRBD1
TGTGCCAGCAGTCTCTTTGACAGGGCTACTGAAGCTTTCTTT
CASSLFDRATEAFF
>TRBV6-1|TRBJ2-7|-|-
TGTGCCGCTAAAAGGACTGGAAGCTCCTACGAGCAGTACTTC
CAAKRTGSSYEQYF
>TRBV4-2|TRBJ2-5|few|-
TGTGCCAGCAGCCAAGACTCGCTAGCGAGAGAGACCCAGTACTTC
CASSQDSLARETQYF
>TRBV20-1|TRBJ1-5|few|TRBD1
TGCAGTGCTTTCGGACAGGGCAGCAATCAGCCCCAGCATTTT
CSAFGQGSNQPQHF
>TRBV7-9|TRBJ2-5|few|-
TGTGCCAGCAGCAATAGTCGGCAGGGGCCTGGGGAGACCCAGTACTTC
CASSNSRQGPGETQYF
>TRBV12-3/TRBV12-4|TRBJ2-7|-|-
TGTGCCAGCAGTTTTCCAGGAAGCGAGCAGTACTTC
CASSFPGSEQYF
>TRBV29-1|TRBJ2-6|-|-
TGCAGCGTTCTAGGGTTCTCTGGGGCCAACGTCCTGACTTTC
CSVLGFSGANVLTF
>TRBV20-1|TRBJ2-1|few|TRBD2
TGCAGTGCTCCTCTAGCGGGGGGTAGGAATGAGCAGTTCTTC
CSAPLAGGRNEQFF
>TRBV12-3/TRBV12-4|TRBJ1-2|many|-
TGTGCCAGCAGTTCCGGGTCGCGGTATGGCTACACCTTC
CASSSGSRYGYTF
>TRBV6-5|TRBJ1-4|-|-
TGTGCCAGCAGTTACTCGCCTGCGCGGGGTGAAAAACTGTTTTTT
CASSYSPARGEKLFF
>TRBV5-1|TRBJ1-1|-|TRBD1
TGCGCCAGCAGCGACACAGGGGTGCGGACTGAAGCTTTCTTT
CASSDTGVRTEAFF
>TRBV4-2|TRBJ1-4|many|TRBD1
TGTGCCAGCAGCCCCTCGACAGGGTCGGCCGGAAAACTGTTTTTT
CASSPSTGSAGKLFF
>TRBV2|TRBJ2-7|-|-
TGTGCCAGCAACAGGCAGTCCGATTACGAGCAGTACTTC
CASNRQSDYEQYF
>TRBV29-1|TRBJ2-3|many|-
TGCAGCGTTGGAGGGGGAACAGATACGCAGTATTTT
CSVGGGTDTQYF
>TRBV16|TRBJ1-6|few|-
TGTGCCAGCAGCCGAACTTCCACAGGGCAGGGATTCCACTTT
CASSRTSTGQGFHF
>TRBV7-8|TRBJ2-5|few|-
TGTGCCAGCAGCTTAGCTCTGTACCAAGAGACCCAGTACTTC
CASSLALYQETQYF
>TRBV5-1|TRBJ1-2|-|TRBD1
TGCGCCAGCAGCCTGTCGGACAGGAATGGCTACACCTTC
CASSLSDRNGYTF
>TRBV7-2|TRBJ2-1|many|-
TGTGCCAGCAGCGATAACAGGGCTAGCTCCTACAATGAGCAGTTCTTC
CASSDNRASSYNEQFF
>TRBV6-2/TRBV6-3|TRBJ2-3|-|-
TGTGCCAGCAGTAATCCGAACAGGGATTACACAGATACGCAGTATTTT
CASSNPNRDYTDTQYF
>TRBV6-2/TRBV6-3|TRBJ2-7|few|TRBD2
TGTGCCAGCAGTTACTCGATTGTAGCGGGTAACCCCTACGAGCAGTACTTC
CASSYSIVAGNPYEQYF
>TRBV9|TRBJ1-1|-|TRBD1
TGTGCCAGCAGCGTAGTCGTGGAAGGGGGCAGGGGGGCTTTCTTT
CASSVVVEGGRGAFF
>TRBV6-5|TRBJ2-1|-|-
TGTGCCAGCAGTTACTCGTTAGGTAGCCGGGCCAATGAGCAGTTCTTC
CASSYSLGSRANEQFF
>TRBV28|TRBJ2-7|-|-
TGTGCCAGCAGTTTACCTGGACAAACCCAGCGCGAGCAGTACTTC
CASSLPGQTQREQYF
>TRBV20-1|TRBJ1-6|-|-
TGCAGTGCTAGAGATGGAGTGCGGGGGTCCAGGAATTCACCCCTCCACTTT
CSARDGVRGSRNSPLHF